The 4 T cell receptor beta chains listed next were all sequenced from one sample in a study of technical replicates of blood from several donors. Clones were read by immunoSEQ multiplex PCR, and TCRdb kept only the in-frame ones, dropping some. The sample yields about 63,000 clones, about 87% seen once. Sequenced material: PBMCs. The receptors here all came from a human donor in good health. Some clones in this sample may be carry-over from other donors' samples.

The V call is TRBV30, the J call TRBJ2-1; TRBD2 agrees at 14 bases. The V gene's germline CDR1 is GTSNPN and CDR2 SVGIG (reference sequence). This CDR3 contains 14 residues. J lost 8 bases, V lost 5 bases, and 5 bases had no gene match. The CDR3 coding sequence is TGTGCCTGGTCGGGACTAGCGGGAGACTATGAGCAGTTCTTC. Amino acids: CAWSGLAGDYEQFF.

The rearrangement joins TRBV11-2 to TRBJ1-5, with D possibly matching TRBD1 (5 bases). The CDR3 extends over 14 amino acids. V was clipped by 2 bases and J by 5 bases, with 10 bases between them. Germline assignment: CDR1 SGHAT and CDR2 FQNNGV. CDR3 sequence: CASSLNGADQPQHF. In DNA form, the CDR3 reads TGTGCCAGCAGCTTAAATGGGGCGGATCAGCCCCAGCATTTT.

The chain's CDR3 is CASSQVAGTGELFF. The DNA of the CDR3 is TGCGCCAGCAGCCAAGTGGCAGGGACCGGGGAGCTGTTTTTT. The V call is TRBV4-3, the J call TRBJ2-2, with D perhaps matching TRBD1 (5 bases). CDR1 is LGHNA, CDR2 YSLEER, per germline. CDR3 length: 14 amino acids. With 1 base removed from V and 5 bases from J, the gap between germline ends came to 8 bases.

The chain combines TRBV7-9 with TRBJ2-7; TRBD2 is a possible D gene (5 bases). Between the trimmed V and J ends, which lost 5 bases and 5 bases, there was a span of 13 bases. The CDR3 covers 13 residues. Germline assignment: CDR1 SEHNR and CDR2 FQNEAQ (reference sequence). In nucleotides, the CDR3 is TGTGCCAGCAGCCCGGGGTATACCGACGAGCAGTACTTC. It translates to CASSPGYTDEQYF.